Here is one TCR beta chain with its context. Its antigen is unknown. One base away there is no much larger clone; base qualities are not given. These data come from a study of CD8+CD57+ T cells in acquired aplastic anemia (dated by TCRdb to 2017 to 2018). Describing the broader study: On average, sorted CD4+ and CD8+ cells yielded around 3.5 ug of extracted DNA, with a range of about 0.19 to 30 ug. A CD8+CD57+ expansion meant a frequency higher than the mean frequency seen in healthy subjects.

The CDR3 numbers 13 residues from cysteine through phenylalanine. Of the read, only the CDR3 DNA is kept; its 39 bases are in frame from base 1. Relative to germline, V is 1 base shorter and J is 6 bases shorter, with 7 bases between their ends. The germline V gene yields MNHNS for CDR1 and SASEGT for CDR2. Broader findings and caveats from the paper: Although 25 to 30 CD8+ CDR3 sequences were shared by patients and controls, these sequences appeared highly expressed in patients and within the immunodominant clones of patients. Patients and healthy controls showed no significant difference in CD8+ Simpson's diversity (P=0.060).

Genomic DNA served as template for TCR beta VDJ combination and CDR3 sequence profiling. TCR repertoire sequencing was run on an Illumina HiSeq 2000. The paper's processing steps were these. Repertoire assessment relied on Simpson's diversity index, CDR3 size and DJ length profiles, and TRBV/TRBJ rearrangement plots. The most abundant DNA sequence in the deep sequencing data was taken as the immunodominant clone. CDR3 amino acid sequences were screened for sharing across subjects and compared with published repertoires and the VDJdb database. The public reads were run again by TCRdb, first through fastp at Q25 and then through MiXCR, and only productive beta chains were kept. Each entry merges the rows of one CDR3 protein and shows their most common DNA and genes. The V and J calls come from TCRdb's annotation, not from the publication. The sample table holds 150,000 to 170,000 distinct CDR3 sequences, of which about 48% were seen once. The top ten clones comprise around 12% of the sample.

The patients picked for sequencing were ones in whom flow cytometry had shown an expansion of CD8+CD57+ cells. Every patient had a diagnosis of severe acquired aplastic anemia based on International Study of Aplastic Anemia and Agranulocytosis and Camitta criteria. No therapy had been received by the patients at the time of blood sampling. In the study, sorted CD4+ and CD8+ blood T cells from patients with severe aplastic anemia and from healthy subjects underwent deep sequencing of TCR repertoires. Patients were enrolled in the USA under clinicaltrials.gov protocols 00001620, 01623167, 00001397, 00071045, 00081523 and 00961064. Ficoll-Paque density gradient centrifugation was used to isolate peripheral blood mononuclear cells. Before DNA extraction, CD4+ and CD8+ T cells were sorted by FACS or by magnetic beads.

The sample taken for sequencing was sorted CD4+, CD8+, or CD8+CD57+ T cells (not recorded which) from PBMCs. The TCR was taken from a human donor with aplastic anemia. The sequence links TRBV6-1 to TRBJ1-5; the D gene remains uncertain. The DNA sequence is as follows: TGTGCCAGCAGTGAAGAGGCAGGTCAGCCCCAGCATTTT. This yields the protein CASSEEAGQPQHF.